Shown below are 8 T cell receptor beta chains from a single sample sequenced in a study of CD8 T cells in ankylosing spondylitis. Findings and caveats of the study: Characteristic of ankylosing spondylitis blood, it appeared, was a TCR beta motif comprising about eight highly homologous variants.

Antigens for these TCRs are unknown. From the 5' RACE reads, TCRdb called clonotypes with MiXCR, one entry per CDR3 protein. Among about 700,000 distinct CDR3 sequences listed, over 15% were seen once. Input material: blood, either unsorted or a sorted T cell fraction (not recorded which). These receptors originate from a male donor with ankylosing spondylitis.

This clonotype occurred a few times. As DNA, the CDR3 is TGTGCCAGCAGCCCACCGGGACATGGGATCGGGGAGCTGTTTTTT. Translated, it gives CASSPPGHGIGELFF. The chain carries TRBV7-9 and TRBJ2-2; tentative D call: TRBD1 (6 bases). The germline gives CDR1 SEHNR, CDR2 FQNEAQ (reference sequence). With 5 bases removed from V and 7 bases from J, the gap between germline ends came to 17 bases. The CDR3 length is 15 residues.

This clonotype turned up a few times. This chain joins TRBV28 and TRBJ2-7; D possibly corresponds to TRBD2 (6 bases). Trimming shortened V by 2 bases and J by 1 base, and 15 bases separated the two germline ends. The CDR3 loop spans 16 amino acids. The germline V gene has CDR1 MDHEN and CDR2 SYDVKM. CDR3 residues: CASSLPGETRSYEQYF. DNA of the CDR3: TGTGCCAGCAGTTTACCGGGGGAAACTAGGTCCTACGAGCAGTACTTC. Full variable domain (remainder filled in from reference TRBV28 and TRBJ2-7): DVKVTQSSRYLVKRTGEKVFLECVQDMDHENMFWYRQDPGLGLRLIYFSYDVKMKEKGDIPEGYSVSREKKERFSLILESASTNQTSMYLCASSLPGETRSYEQYFGPGTRLTVT.

This rearrangement joins TRBV5-6 to TRBJ1-2; 10 bases align to TRBD1. V dropped 2 bases and J dropped 7; count of bases not matched to a gene: 8. From germline, CDR1 is SGHDT and CDR2 YYEEEE. The CDR3 spans 15 residues. The CDR3 reads CASSFRDRGATGYTF. In DNA, the CDR3 is TGTGCCAGCAGCTTCCGGGACAGGGGCGCCACTGGCTACACCTTC.

The J gene is TRBJ2-2, the V gene TRBV7-2, with D possibly TRBD1 on 6 matching bases. The CDR3 sequence is 14 residues long. V lost 3 bases and J lost 4, with 9 bases in between. The V gene's germline CDR1 is SGHTA and CDR2 FQGNSA. The CDR3 here is CASSLGAGTGELFF. The DNA for the CDR3 is TGTGCCAGCAGCTTGGGGGCTGGCACCGGGGAGCTGTTTTTT.

The chain's CDR3 is CASSYLDGGAGGTDTQYF. The CDR3 DNA reads as TGTGCCAGCAGTTACTTAGACGGGGGGGCAGGTGGCACAGATACGCAGTATTTT. V is TRBV28 and J is TRBJ2-3; 8 bases fit TRBD2. The CDR3 has 18 residues. J was trimmed by 1 base and V by 4 bases; bases with no gene match: 13. The germline V gene has CDR1 MDHEN and CDR2 SYDVKM.

This clonotype occurred a few times. The chain has TRBV14 and TRBJ2-1; no clear D gene. The CDR3 is 14 amino acids. Between the trimmed V and J ends, which lost 0 bases and 6 bases, there was a span of 9 bases. In germline, CDR1 is SGHDN, CDR2 FVKESK. The CDR3 sequence is CASSQDRLSNEQFF. The DNA of the CDR3 is TGTGCCAGCAGCCAAGATCGGCTTTCCAATGAGCAGTTCTTC.

This clonotype was seen a handful of times. The chain employs TRBV11-2 and TRBJ2-3; TRBD1 agrees at 7 bases. J was trimmed by 5 bases and V by 3 bases; bases with no gene match: 11. The CDR3 is 16 amino acids. Per germline, CDR1 SGHAT and CDR2 FQNNGV. CDR3 DNA sequence: TGTGCCAGCAGCTTGAGAACAGGGGCGTCCAGAGATACGCAGTATTTT. Translated: CASSLRTGASRDTQYF.

The V gene is TRBV4-2, the J gene TRBJ2-5, with D tentatively TRBD1 or TRBD2 (7 bases each). V shed 4 bases and J shed 3 bases, with 15 bases lying between them. CDR1 and CDR2 from the germline V gene are LGHNA and YNFKEQ. This CDR3 spans 15 amino acids. Here the CDR3 DNA reads TGTGCCAGCAGCCCGGGAGGAGGGGGCGAAGAGACCCAGTACTTC. Protein product: CASSPGGGGEETQYF.